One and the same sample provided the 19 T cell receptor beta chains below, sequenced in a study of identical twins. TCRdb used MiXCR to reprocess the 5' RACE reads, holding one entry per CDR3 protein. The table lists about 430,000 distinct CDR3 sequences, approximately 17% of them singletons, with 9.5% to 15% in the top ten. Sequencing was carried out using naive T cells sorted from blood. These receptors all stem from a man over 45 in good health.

This chain's CDR3 is CASSFGQSQEKLFF. The CDR3 nucleotides are TGTGCCAGCAGCTTCGGGCAGTCGCAGGAAAAACTGTTTTTT. The chain joins TRBV7-9 to TRBJ1-4; no firm D call. Germline CDR1 SEHNR, CDR2 FQNEAQ (reference sequence). CDR3 length: 14 amino acids. Trimming took 3 bases from V and 8 from J, leaving 13 bases between them.

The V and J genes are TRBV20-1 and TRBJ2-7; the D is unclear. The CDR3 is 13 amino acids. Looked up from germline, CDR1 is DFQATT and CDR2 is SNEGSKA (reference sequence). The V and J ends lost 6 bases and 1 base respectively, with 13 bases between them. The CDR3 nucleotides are TGCAGTGCCACTCCGATACTGTCCTACGAGCAGTACTTC. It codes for CSATPILSYEQYF.

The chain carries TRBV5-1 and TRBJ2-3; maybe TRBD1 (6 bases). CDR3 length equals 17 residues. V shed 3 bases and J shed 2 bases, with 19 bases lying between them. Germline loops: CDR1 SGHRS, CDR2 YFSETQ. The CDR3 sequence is CASSYTPGHASTDTQYF. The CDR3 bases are TGCGCCAGCAGCTACACACCGGGACACGCGTCCACAGATACGCAGTATTTT.

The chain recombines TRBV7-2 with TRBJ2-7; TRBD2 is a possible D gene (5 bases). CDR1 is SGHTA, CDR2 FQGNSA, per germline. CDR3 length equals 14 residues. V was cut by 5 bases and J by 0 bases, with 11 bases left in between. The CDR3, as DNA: TGTGCCAGCAGCATTGGACTGAGCTCCTACGAGCAGTACTTC. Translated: CASSIGLSSYEQYF.

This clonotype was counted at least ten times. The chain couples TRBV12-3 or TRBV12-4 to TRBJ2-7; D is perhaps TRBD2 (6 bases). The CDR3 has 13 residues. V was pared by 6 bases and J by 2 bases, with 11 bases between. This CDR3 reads CASSSGRAYEQYF. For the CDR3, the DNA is TGTGCCAGCAGCTCCGGGAGAGCCTACGAGCAGTACTTC.

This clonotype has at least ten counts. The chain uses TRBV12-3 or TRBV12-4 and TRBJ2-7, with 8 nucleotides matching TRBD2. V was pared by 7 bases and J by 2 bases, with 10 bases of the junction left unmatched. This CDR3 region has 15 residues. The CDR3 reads CASTIGGRHTYEQYF. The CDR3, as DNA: TGTGCCAGCACCATCGGCGGGAGGCATACCTACGAGCAGTACTTC.

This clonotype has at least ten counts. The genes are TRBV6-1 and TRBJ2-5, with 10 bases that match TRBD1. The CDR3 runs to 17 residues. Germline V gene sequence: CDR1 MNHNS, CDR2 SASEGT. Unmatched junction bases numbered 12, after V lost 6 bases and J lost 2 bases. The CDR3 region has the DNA TGTGCCAGCAGGGACTGGACAGGGGGAATAGGGCAAGAGACCCAGTACTTC. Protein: CASRDWTGGIGQETQYF.

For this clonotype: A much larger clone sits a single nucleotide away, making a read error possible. The CDR3 region has the DNA TGCAGTGCTAGAGACCTAGCGGGAGGCAACTACGGGCAGTACTTC. This gives the protein CSARDLAGGNYGQYF. The chain employs TRBV20-1 and TRBJ2-7; TRBD2 matches at 11 bases. Germline CDR1 DFQATT, CDR2 SNEGSKA (reference sequence). This CDR3 has 15 amino acids.

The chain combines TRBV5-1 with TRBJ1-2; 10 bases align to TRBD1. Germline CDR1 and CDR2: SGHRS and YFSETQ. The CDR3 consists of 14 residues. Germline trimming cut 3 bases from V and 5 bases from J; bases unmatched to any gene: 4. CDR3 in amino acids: CASSSAGQGYGYTF. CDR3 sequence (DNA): TGCGCCAGCAGCTCCGCGGGACAGGGGTATGGCTACACCTTC.

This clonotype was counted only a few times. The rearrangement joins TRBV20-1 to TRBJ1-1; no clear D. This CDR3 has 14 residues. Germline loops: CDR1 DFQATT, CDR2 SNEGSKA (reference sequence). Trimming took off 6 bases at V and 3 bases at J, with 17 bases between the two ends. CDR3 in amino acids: CSAFVGFMDTEAFF. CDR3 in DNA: TGCAGTGCCTTTGTGGGTTTTATGGACACTGAAGCTTTCTTT.

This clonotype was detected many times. The CDR3 DNA sequence: TGCAGTGCTAGTGGTAGGACACAACCTAGCACAGATACGCAGTATTTT. Protein sequence: CSASGRTQPSTDTQYF. The gene calls are TRBV20-1 and TRBJ2-3, with TRBD1 as a possible D gene (5 bases). The CDR3 covers 16 residues. Trimming cost V 3 bases and J 0 bases, with 16 bases left between them. Per germline, CDR1 DFQATT and CDR2 SNEGSKA (reference sequence).

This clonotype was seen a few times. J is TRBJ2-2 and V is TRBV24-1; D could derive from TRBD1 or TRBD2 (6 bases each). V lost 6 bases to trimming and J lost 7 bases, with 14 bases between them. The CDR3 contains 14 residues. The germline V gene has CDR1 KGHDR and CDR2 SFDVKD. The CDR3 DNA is TGTGCCACCAGTCCAGGGGCGGGAATCGGGGAGCTGTTTTTT. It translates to CATSPGAGIGELFF.

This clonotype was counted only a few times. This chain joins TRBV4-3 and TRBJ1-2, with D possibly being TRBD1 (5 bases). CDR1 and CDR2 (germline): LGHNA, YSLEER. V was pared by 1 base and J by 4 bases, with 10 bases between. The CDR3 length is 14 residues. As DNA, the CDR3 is TGCGCCAGCAGCCAAGGTGTCGGGACCTATGGCTACACCTTC. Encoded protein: CASSQGVGTYGYTF.

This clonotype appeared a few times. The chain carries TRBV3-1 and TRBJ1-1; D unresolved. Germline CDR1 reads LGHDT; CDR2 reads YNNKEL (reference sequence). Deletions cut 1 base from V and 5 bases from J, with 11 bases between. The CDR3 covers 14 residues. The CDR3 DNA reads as TGTGCCAGCAGCCAAGGCGGTTGGAATACTGAAGCTTTCTTT. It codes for CASSQGGWNTEAFF.

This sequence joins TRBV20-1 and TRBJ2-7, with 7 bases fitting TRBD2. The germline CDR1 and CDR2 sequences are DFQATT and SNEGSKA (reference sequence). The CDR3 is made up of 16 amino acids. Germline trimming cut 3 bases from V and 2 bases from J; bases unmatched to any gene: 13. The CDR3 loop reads CSASFGKRDFTYEQYF. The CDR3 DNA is TGCAGTGCTAGTTTTGGTAAGCGGGACTTCACCTACGAGCAGTACTTC.

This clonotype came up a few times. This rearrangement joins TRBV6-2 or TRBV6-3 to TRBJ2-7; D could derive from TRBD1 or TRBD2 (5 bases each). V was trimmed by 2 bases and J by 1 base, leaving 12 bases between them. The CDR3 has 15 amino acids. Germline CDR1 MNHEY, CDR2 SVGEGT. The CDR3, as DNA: TGTGCCAGCAGTTACCCTGGGACCGCTTCCTACGAGCAGTACTTC. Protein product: CASSYPGTASYEQYF.

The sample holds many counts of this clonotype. The CDR3 protein is CASSSGQEKLFF. Here the CDR3 DNA reads TGTGCCAGCAGCTCAGGCCAGGAAAAACTGTTTTTT. The chain uses TRBV7-9 and TRBJ1-4; D is unclear. Trimming took off 4 bases at V and 8 bases at J, with 8 bases between the two ends. Per germline, CDR1 SEHNR and CDR2 FQNEAQ (reference sequence). This CDR3 contains 12 residues.

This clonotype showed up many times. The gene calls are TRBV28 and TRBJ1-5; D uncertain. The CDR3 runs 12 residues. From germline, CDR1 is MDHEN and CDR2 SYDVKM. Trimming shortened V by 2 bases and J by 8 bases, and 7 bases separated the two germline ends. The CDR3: CASSLPWEPQHF. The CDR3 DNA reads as TGTGCCAGCAGTTTACCGTGGGAGCCCCAGCATTTT.

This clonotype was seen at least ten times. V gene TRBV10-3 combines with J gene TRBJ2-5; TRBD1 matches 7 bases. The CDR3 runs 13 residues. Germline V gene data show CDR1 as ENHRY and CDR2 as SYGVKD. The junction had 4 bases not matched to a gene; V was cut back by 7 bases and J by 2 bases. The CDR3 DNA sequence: TGTGCCATCAAAGGGGACAGTCAAGAGACCCAGTACTTC. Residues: CAIKGDSQETQYF.